The 25 T cell receptor beta chains presented below share a single source sample, sequenced in a study of blood T cell repertoires in COVID-19. The data were produced by immunoSEQ multiplex PCR, yet TCRdb's version contains in-frame clones alone and is incomplete. There are some 48,000 clones in the sample; 80% to 90% occur only once, and roughly 2% lies in the top ten. Sequenced sample: peripheral blood. The receptors derive from a human donor in a cohort sampled during active COVID-19.

This chain connects TRBV7-6 to TRBJ2-3; tentatively, D is TRBD1 (6 bases). This CDR3 has 15 residues. The V and J ends lost 3 bases and 3 bases respectively, with 13 bases between them. Looked up from germline, CDR1 is SGHVS and CDR2 is FNYEAQ. The CDR3 loop reads CASSLLVRGTDTQYF. In DNA form, the CDR3 reads TGTGCCAGCAGCTTGCTAGTCAGGGGAACAGATACGCAGTATTTT.

Only one count was recorded for this clone. This rearrangement joins TRBV5-1 to TRBJ2-3; TRBD2 is a possible D gene (5 bases). Germline CDR1 is SGHRS and CDR2 is YFSETQ. The V and J ends lost 5 bases and 5 bases respectively, with 6 bases between them. The CDR3 length is 11 residues. CDR3 region: CASREGDTQYF. CDR3 bases: TGCGCCAGCAGAGAGGGAGATACGCAGTATTTT.

The rearrangement joins TRBV2 to TRBJ2-3, with D maybe TRBD1 (5 bases). This CDR3 contains 15 residues. V was trimmed by 3 bases and J by 2 bases, leaving 12 bases between them. From germline, CDR1 is SNHLY and CDR2 FYNNEI. CDR3 bases: TGTGCCAGCAGTGATGACAGAGGATTCACAGATACGCAGTATTTT. It translates to CASSDDRGFTDTQYF.

The J gene is TRBJ2-1, the V gene TRBV3-1 (or the pseudogene TRBV3-2); 10 positions agree with TRBD2. Germline CDR1 LGHDT, CDR2 YNNKEL (reference sequence). The J segment lost 9 bases and the V segment lost 1 base, leaving 9 bases of the junction unmatched. CDR3 length equals 16 residues. CDR3 nucleotides: TGTGCCAGCAGCCAAGGCCCAGCGGGAGGGAGTGGTGAGCAGTTCTTC. Protein product: CASSQGPAGGSGEQFF.

The J gene is TRBJ1-6, the V gene TRBV5-1; 7 bases align to TRBD1. Per germline, CDR1 SGHRS and CDR2 YFSETQ. The CDR3 length is 16 residues. J lost 6 bases, V lost 4 bases, and 10 bases had no gene match. The CDR3 sequence: CASSTRGPGGNSPLHF. The CDR3 region has the DNA TGCGCCAGCAGCACAAGGGGGCCTGGTGGTAATTCACCCCTCCACTTT.

The chain carries TRBV18 and TRBJ1-1, with D perhaps TRBD1 (6 bases). CDR1 is KGHSH and CDR2 is LQKENI in the germline V gene. Trimming stripped 3 bases from V and 6 bases from J, with 14 bases between. The CDR3 sequence is 14 residues long. CDR3 loop: CASSPNRAAAEAFF. The DNA for the CDR3 is TGTGCCAGCTCACCTAACAGGGCCGCGGCTGAAGCTTTCTTT. The full variable domain, rest sourced from reference TRBV18 and TRBJ1-1, is NAGVMQNPRHLVRRRGQEARLRCSPMKGHSHVYWYRQLPEEGLKFMVYLQKENIIDESGMPKERFSAEFPKEGPSILRIQQVVRGDSAAYFCASSPNRAAAEAFFGQGTRLTVV.

This clone was picked up one time. This chain connects TRBV7-9 to TRBJ2-2; 14 bases line up with TRBD2. The germline V gene has CDR1 SEHNR and CDR2 FQNEAQ (reference sequence). V was clipped by 3 bases and J by 3 bases; unmatched bases: 6. The CDR3 contains 18 residues. This chain's CDR3 is CASSLTSGRASYTGELFF. The DNA for the CDR3 is TGTGCCAGCAGCTTGACTAGCGGGAGGGCTTCTTACACCGGGGAGCTGTTTTTT.

This clone was seen once. The chain recombines TRBV4-1 with TRBJ2-1, with D hard to call. The CDR3 spans 15 residues. The germline gives CDR1 MGHRA, CDR2 YSYEKL. V was pared by 0 bases and J by 6 bases, with 12 bases between. The CDR3 reads CASSQDLGLSNEQFF. CDR3 sequence (DNA): TGCGCCAGCAGCCAAGATTTGGGCCTTTCCAATGAGCAGTTCTTC.

The chain employs TRBV27 and TRBJ2-1; maybe TRBD2 (5 bases). Per the germline V gene, CDR1 is MNHEY and CDR2 is SMNVEV (reference sequence). Trimming shortened V by 5 bases and J by 8 bases, and 13 bases separated the two germline ends. This CDR3 region has 13 residues. CDR3 sequence reads: CASSGFGVDEQFF. The CDR3 DNA reads TGTGCCAGCAGTGGGTTCGGGGTAGATGAGCAGTTCTTC.

This chain connects TRBV7-2 to TRBJ2-1; possible D gene TRBD1, 5 bases. There are 15 residues in the CDR3. Germline V gives CDR1 SGHTA, CDR2 FQGNSA. The V gene lost 3 bases and the J gene lost 1 base, with 10 bases spanning the gap. CDR3 residues: CASSFRVGSYNEQFF. In DNA, the CDR3 is TGTGCCAGCAGCTTCAGGGTCGGTTCCTACAATGAGCAGTTCTTC.

The rearrangement links TRBV18 to TRBJ2-7; TRBD2 agrees at 9 bases. The CDR3 consists of 16 residues. Germline V CDR1 and CDR2: KGHSH, LQKENI. V trimming: 2 bases; J trimming: 2 bases; junction bases outside the gene matches: 7. This chain's CDR3 is CASSPYLAGNTYEQYF. Written as DNA, the CDR3 is TGTGCCAGCTCACCATACCTAGCGGGGAACACCTACGAGCAGTACTTC. Full variable domain (rest looked up from reference TRBV18 and TRBJ2-7): NAGVMQNPRHLVRRRGQEARLRCSPMKGHSHVYWYRQLPEEGLKFMVYLQKENIIDESGMPKERFSAEFPKEGPSILRIQQVVRGDSAAYFCASSPYLAGNTYEQYFGPGTRLTVT.

The gene calls are TRBV9 and TRBJ1-1, with D possibly matching TRBD1 (6 bases). The ends were cut back, 4 bases at V and 0 bases at J, with 10 bases in the middle. From germline, CDR1 is SGDLS and CDR2 YYNGEE. This CDR3 comprises 14 residues. The CDR3 bases are TGTGCCAGCAGCTCAGGACAGTTGAACACTGAAGCTTTCTTT. As protein: CASSSGQLNTEAFF.

In this sample, this clone turned up once. The J gene is TRBJ2-5, the V gene TRBV6-1; D is possibly TRBD2 (6 bases). Germline assignment: CDR1 MNHNS and CDR2 SASEGT. V was trimmed by 1 base and J by 5 bases, leaving 11 bases between them. The CDR3 length is 14 residues. CDR3 in amino acids: CASSEGRSGETQYF. The CDR3 DNA is TGTGCCAGCAGTGAAGGGAGGAGCGGGGAGACCCAGTACTTC.

The count of this clone is one. This sequence joins TRBV7-9 and TRBJ2-2; D gene unclear. The germline V gene has CDR1 SEHNR and CDR2 FQNEAQ (reference sequence). V was clipped by 4 bases and J by 3 bases, with 3 bases between them. The length of the CDR3 is 12 residues. The CDR3 loop reads CASSSHTGELFF. The CDR3 DNA reads as TGTGCCAGCAGCTCTCACACCGGGGAGCTGTTTTTT.

This rearrangement joins TRBV7-2 to TRBJ1-3, with D possibly matching TRBD1 (6 bases). Trimming removed 2 bases from V and 0 bases from J, with 11 bases in between. There are 16 residues in the CDR3. Germline CDR1 reads SGHTA; CDR2 reads FQGNSA. This CDR3 reads CASSLTGPGSGNTIYF. CDR3 DNA: TGTGCCAGCAGCTTAACAGGGCCGGGCTCTGGAAACACCATATATTTT.

This chain connects TRBV6-5 to TRBJ1-5, with TRBD1 matching over 8 bases. This CDR3 contains 14 residues. V lost 6 bases to trimming and J lost 5 bases; unmatched junction nucleotides: 6. Per germline, CDR1 MNHEY and CDR2 SVGAGI. The CDR3 nucleotides are TGTGCCAGCAGGCGGGGGACAGGCGATCAGCCCCAGCATTTT. Protein: CASRRGTGDQPQHF.

Worth noting for this clone: Just one base apart from a much larger clone, this may be a read error. Other DNA sequences in the sample encode the same CDR3. The rearrangement links TRBV19 to TRBJ2-2; D gene unclear. The CDR3 totals 15 residues. Trimming removed 3 bases from V and 0 bases from J, with 8 bases in between. The germline V gene encodes CDR1 LNHDA and CDR2 SQIVND (reference sequence). This CDR3 is CASSIVRANTGELFF. The CDR3 DNA reads as TGTGCCAGTAGTATTGTCCGGGCGAACACCGGGGAGCTGTTTTTT.

The chain uses TRBV5-3 and TRBJ2-3; 7 bases fit TRBD2. TRBV5-3 is labeled an ORF, and its function is uncertain. V gave up 2 bases and J gave up 5 bases; unmatched junction bases: 11. The CDR3 consists of 16 residues. The DNA for the CDR3 is TGTGCCAGAAGCTTTAGGGCGGGAGAGGACTTAGATACGCAGTATTTT. It is translated as CARSFRAGEDLDTQYF.

The chain combines TRBV3-1 (or the pseudogene TRBV3-2) with TRBJ2-3; TRBD2 agrees at 8 bases. The CDR3 extends over 15 amino acids. Germline lookup yields CDR1 LGHDT and CDR2 YNNKEL (reference sequence). Germline trimming cut 6 bases from V and 0 bases from J; bases unmatched to any gene: 5. CDR3 amino acids: CASRSRGGSTDTQYF. CDR3 coding DNA: TGTGCCAGCAGATCTCGGGGGGGGAGCACAGATACGCAGTATTTT.

V and J are TRBV6-2 or TRBV6-3 and TRBJ1-5; 11 bases are a match to TRBD1. The V segment lost 5 bases and the J segment 2 bases; nucleotides outside the gene matches: 2. CDR1 is MNHEY, CDR2 SVGEGT, per germline. This CDR3 is built from 15 residues. CDR3 sequence (DNA): TGTGCCAGCAGTACGGGACAGGGGGGCAATCAGCCCCAGCATTTT. It yields the protein CASSTGQGGNQPQHF.

CDR3 DNA sequence: TGTGCCAGCAGTCCTCACGGATTTGGGGGCCGGAACACTGAAGCTTTCTTT. This sequence encodes CASSPHGFGGRNTEAFF. The chain links TRBV28 to TRBJ1-1; perhaps TRBD1 as D (6 bases). The CDR3 totals 17 residues. Trimming shortened V by 5 bases and J by 1 base, and 20 bases separated the two germline ends. CDR1 is MDHEN, CDR2 SYDVKM, per germline.

The chain recombines TRBV27 with TRBJ2-1, with 11 bases identical to TRBD2. CDR1 is MNHEY, CDR2 SMNVEV, per germline (reference sequence). This CDR3 region has 16 residues. The V segment lost 1 base and the J segment 8 bases; nucleotides outside the gene matches: 7. The CDR3 protein is CASSLLVSGGDDEQFF. DNA of the CDR3: TGTGCCAGCAGTTTATTAGTTAGCGGGGGGGACGATGAGCAGTTCTTC.

The V call is TRBV5-5, the J call TRBJ2-5; 7 bases line up with TRBD2. The V segment lost 2 bases and the J segment 6 bases; nucleotides outside the gene matches: 10. The length of the CDR3 is 15 residues. CDR1 and CDR2 (germline): SGHKS, YYEKEE (reference sequence). The CDR3: CASSLAGKWKKTQYF. DNA for the CDR3: TGTGCCAGCAGCTTAGCGGGGAAGTGGAAAAAGACCCAGTACTTC. Full variable domain (outside the CDR3, taken from reference TRBV5-5 and TRBJ2-5): DAGVTQSPTHLIKTRGQQVTLRCSPISGHKSVSWYQQVLGQGPQFIFQYYEKEERGRGNFPDRFSARQFPNYSSELNVNALLLGDSALYLCASSLAGKWKKTQYFGPGTRLLVL.

The chain uses TRBV14 and TRBJ2-7, with 8 bases identical to TRBD2. The CDR3 consists of 15 residues. Germline V gives CDR1 SGHDN, CDR2 FVKESK. The junction had 6 bases not matched to a gene; V was cut back by 0 bases and J by 5 bases. The CDR3 protein is CASSQELAGINEQYF. The CDR3 DNA follows: TGTGCCAGCAGCCAAGAATTAGCGGGGATCAACGAGCAGTACTTC.

This sequence joins TRBV27 and TRBJ1-6; D gene uncertain. Between the trimmed V and J ends, which lost 3 bases and 9 bases, there was a span of 12 bases. Germline V lookup: CDR1 MNHEY, CDR2 SMNVEV (reference sequence). This CDR3 spans 14 amino acids. Written as DNA, the CDR3 is TGTGCCAGCAGTTTCTCCATTTCGGGTTCACCCCTCCACTTT. Protein sequence: CASSFSISGSPLHF.